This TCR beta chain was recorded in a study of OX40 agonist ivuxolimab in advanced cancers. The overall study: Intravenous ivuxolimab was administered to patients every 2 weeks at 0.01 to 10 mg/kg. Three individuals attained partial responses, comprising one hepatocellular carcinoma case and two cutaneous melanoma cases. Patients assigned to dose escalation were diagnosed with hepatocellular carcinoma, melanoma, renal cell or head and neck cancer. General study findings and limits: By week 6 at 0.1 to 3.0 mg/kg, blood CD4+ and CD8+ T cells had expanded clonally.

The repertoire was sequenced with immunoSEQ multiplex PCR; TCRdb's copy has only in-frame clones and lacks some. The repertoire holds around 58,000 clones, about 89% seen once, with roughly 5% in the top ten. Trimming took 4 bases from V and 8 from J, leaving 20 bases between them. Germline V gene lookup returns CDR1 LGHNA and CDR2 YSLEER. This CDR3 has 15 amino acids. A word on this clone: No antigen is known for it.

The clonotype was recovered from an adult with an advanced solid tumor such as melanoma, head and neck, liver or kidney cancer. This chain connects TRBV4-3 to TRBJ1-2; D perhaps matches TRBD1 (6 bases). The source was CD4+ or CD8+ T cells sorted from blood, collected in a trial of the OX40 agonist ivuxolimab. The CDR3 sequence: CASSLRRGAEGGYTF. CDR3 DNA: TGCGCCAGCAGCCTGAGACGGGGGGCTGAGGGAGGCTACACCTTC.